The 27 T cell receptor beta chains below all came from one sample that was sequenced in a study of cytomegalovirus exposure and HLA in healthy donors. PCR used 60 Vbeta primers and 13 Jbeta primers. The repertoire was sequenced with immunoSEQ multiplex PCR; TCRdb's copy has only in-frame clones and lacks some. The sample records 150,000 to 180,000 clones, 80% being singletons. The specimen was PBMCs. Receptor source: a man aged 25-45 years in good health and CMV-seropositive.

The V and J genes are TRBV11-1 and TRBJ2-1, with D hard to call. The CDR3 consists of 13 residues. Looked up from germline, CDR1 is SGHAT and CDR2 is FQDESV (reference sequence). Trimming shortened V by 5 bases and J by 5 bases, and 10 bases separated the two germline ends. The DNA of the CDR3 is TGTGCCAGCAGCCTGGGCGCCGACAATGAGCAGTTCTTC. Its protein is CASSLGADNEQFF. Complete variable domain (other parts from reference TRBV11-1 and TRBJ2-1): EAEVAQSPRYKITEKSQAVAFWCDPISGHATLYWYRQILGQGPELLVQFQDESVVDDSQLPKDRFSAERLKGVDSTLKIQPAELGDSAMYLCASSLGADNEQFFGPGTRLTVL.

The chain uses TRBV19 and TRBJ1-1; tentative D call: TRBD1 (6 bases). The germline V gene encodes CDR1 LNHDA and CDR2 SQIVND (reference sequence). The CDR3 is made up of 13 amino acids. Deletions cut 6 bases from V and 6 bases from J, with 14 bases between. The CDR3: CASSPEGGAEAFF. CDR3 sequence (DNA): TGTGCCAGTAGCCCCGAGGGGGGGGCTGAAGCTTTCTTT.

The chain uses TRBV27 and TRBJ2-7, with 7 bases fitting TRBD1. This CDR3 comprises 14 residues. V lost 2 bases to trimming and J lost 3 bases; unmatched junction nucleotides: 4. CDR1 and CDR2 (germline): MNHEY, SMNVEV (reference sequence). The CDR3 DNA follows: TGTGCCAGCAGTTTAGGGGCAGGGGGCTACGAGCAGTACTTC. Its protein product is CASSLGAGGYEQYF.

The rearrangement uses TRBV5-1 and TRBJ2-7, with 7 bases matching TRBD2. The CDR3 spans 17 residues. V trimming: 0 bases; J trimming: 2 bases; junction bases outside the gene matches: 11. Germline V gene lookup returns CDR1 SGHRS and CDR2 YFSETQ. CDR3 nucleotide sequence: TGCGCCAGCAGCTTGGCCGCTGGGACGGGAGGCACCTACGAGCAGTACTTC. It codes for CASSLAAGTGGTYEQYF.

This clone was seen more than once but under ten times. The gene calls are TRBV7-2 and TRBJ2-7; perhaps TRBD1 as D (5 bases). The germline gives CDR1 SGHTA, CDR2 FQGNSA. Deletions cut 5 bases from V and 6 bases from J, with 11 bases between. CDR3 size: 12 residues. The CDR3 bases are TGTGCCAGCAGCCCTCAGGGTGGCGAGCAGTACTTC. It specifies CASSPQGGEQYF.

The V gene is TRBV2, the J gene TRBJ2-5; 9 bases are shared with TRBD2. Matching the DNA end better, TRBJ2-7 makes the J call doubtful. The germline gives CDR1 SNHLY, CDR2 FYNNEI. The CDR3 contains 15 residues. The CDR3 DNA reads TGTGCCAGCAGAGCTCGGCGGGAGGGCATCTACGAGCAGTACTTC. This translates into CASRARREGIYEQYF.

V is TRBV5-4 and J is TRBJ2-1, with TRBD2 matching 14 bases. Germline values: CDR1 SGHNT, CDR2 YYREEE (reference sequence). V shed 4 bases and J 8 bases; nucleotides not matched to a gene: 14. The CDR3 length is 18 residues. The CDR3 loop is CASSRIGGLAGGSHEQFF. The CDR3 DNA sequence: TGTGCCAGCAGCCGAATCGGAGGACTAGCGGGAGGATCTCATGAGCAGTTCTTC.

This clone was observed once. The chain employs TRBV12-5 and TRBJ2-3, with TRBD1 matching 9 bases. The CDR3 loop spans 15 amino acids. Trimming at V came to 1 base and at J to 5 bases, leaving 4 bases not matched to a gene. In germline, CDR1 is LGHNT, CDR2 FRNRAP. The DNA for the CDR3 is TGTGCTAGTGGTTTGGGGACAGGGGTTGGAGATACGCAGTATTTT. This gives the protein CASGLGTGVGDTQYF.

The gene calls are TRBV7-2 and TRBJ1-3; D unclear. The V end was cut by 2 bases, the J end by 0 bases, with 8 bases between. CDR3 size: 15 residues. The germline CDR1 and CDR2 sequences are SGHTA and FQGNSA. As DNA, the CDR3 is TGTGCCAGCAGCTTACAGCGAGCCTCTGGAAACACCATATATTTT. Translation gives CASSLQRASGNTIYF.

The chain is built from TRBV5-1 and TRBJ2-3; 8 nucleotides match TRBD1. After removal of 4 bases from V and 5 bases from J, the junction contained 3 bases not matched to a gene. This CDR3 comprises 13 residues. Per germline, CDR1 SGHRS and CDR2 YFSETQ. CDR3 sequence: CASSGRGQDTQYF. The CDR3 bases are TGCGCCAGCAGCGGCAGGGGGCAAGATACGCAGTATTTT. The variable domain in full, with the rest retrieved from reference TRBV5-1 and TRBJ2-3, is KAGVTQTPRYLIKTRGQQVTLSCSPISGHRSVSWYQQTPGQGLQFLFEYFSETQRNKGNFPGRFSGRQFSNSRSEMNVSTLELGDSALYLCASSGRGQDTQYFGPGTRLTVL.

This clone came up once. The chain combines TRBV18 with TRBJ2-5; 9 bases map to TRBD1. CDR3 length: 15 amino acids. Unmatched junction bases numbered 6, after V lost 3 bases and J lost 4 bases. CDR1 is KGHSH and CDR2 is LQKENI in the germline V gene. CDR3 protein: CASSPTGQGVETQYF. The CDR3 region has the DNA TGTGCCAGCTCACCGACGGGACAGGGAGTAGAGACCCAGTACTTC.

CDR3 sequence reads: CASSLSTPEQYF. The DNA of the CDR3 is TGTGCCAGCAGTTTGAGTACGCCCGAGCAGTACTTC. The rearrangement links TRBV28 to TRBJ2-7; D is undetermined. V was trimmed by 3 bases and J by 6 bases, leaving 9 bases between them. This CDR3 is built from 12 residues. CDR1 is MDHEN and CDR2 is SYDVKM in the germline V gene.

This clone was detected only once. This chain links TRBV2 with TRBJ2-2; 7 bases match TRBD1. This CDR3 region has 17 residues. J was trimmed by 1 base and V by 6 bases; bases with no gene match: 11. Germline V gives CDR1 SNHLY, CDR2 FYNNEI. DNA for the CDR3: TGTGCCAGCAGGCGACGCCCCGGGACAGAGAACACCGGGGAGCTGTTTTTT. Encoded protein: CASRRRPGTENTGELFF. Looking up the rest from reference TRBV2 and TRBJ2-2 gives the full variable domain: EPEVTQTPSHQVTQMGQEVILRCVPISNHLYFYWYRQILGQKVEFLVSFYNNEISEKSEIFDDQFSVERPDGSNFTLKIRSTKLEDSAMYFCASRRRPGTENTGELFFGEGSRLTVL.

The chain employs TRBV28 and TRBJ2-7, with TRBD1 as a possible D gene (5 bases). CDR1 MDHEN and CDR2 SYDVKM come from the germline V gene. V was trimmed by 6 bases and J by 3 bases, leaving 18 bases between them. The CDR3 is 15 amino acids. As DNA, the CDR3 is TGTGCCAGCAGCCCTAGGGGCAGGGATCGCTACGAGCAGTACTTC. Translating gives CASSPRGRDRYEQYF.

The chain links TRBV7-2 to TRBJ2-5, with 7 nucleotides matching TRBD2. CDR3 length: 16 amino acids. The ends lost 4 bases at V and 1 base at J; junction bases unmatched: 9. Germline loops: CDR1 SGHTA, CDR2 FQGNSA. This chain's CDR3 is CASSSRGSGFQETQYF. The CDR3 DNA sequence: TGTGCCAGCAGCTCCCGGGGTAGCGGGTTCCAAGAGACCCAGTACTTC.

In its sample, this clone was seen a few times. V and J are TRBV10-2 and TRBJ1-5, with 8 positions matching TRBD1. Losses at the gene ends were 8 bases for V and 1 base for J; bases not matched to a gene: 4. Germline CDR1 WSHSY, CDR2 SAAADI. This CDR3 comprises 14 residues. This chain's CDR3 is CASRTGSSNQPQHF. In DNA, the CDR3 is TGCGCCAGCCGGACAGGGTCGAGCAATCAGCCCCAGCATTTT.

The J gene is TRBJ2-5, the V gene TRBV11-2; TRBD1 might be the D (5 bases). Trimming left V 3 bases short and J 5 bases short, with 13 bases between. The V gene's germline CDR1 is SGHAT and CDR2 FQNNGV. CDR3 size: 14 residues. In DNA form, the CDR3 reads TGTGCCAGCAGCTTCTCAGGGTGGGGCGAGACCCAGTACTTC. It codes for CASSFSGWGETQYF.

The chain couples TRBV5-1 to TRBJ2-3, with a tentative D call TRBD2 (5 bases). V lost 5 bases to trimming and J lost 6 bases, with 16 bases between them. CDR1 and CDR2 (germline): SGHRS, YFSETQ. This CDR3 region has 14 residues. CDR3 in amino acids: CASRFRGLWDTQYF. Written as DNA, the CDR3 is TGCGCCAGCAGATTTAGAGGGTTATGGGATACGCAGTATTTT.

V usage is TRBV4-1 and J usage is TRBJ2-7, with TRBD2 matching 11 bases. Germline V gene sequence: CDR1 MGHRA, CDR2 YSYEKL. The CDR3 sequence is 17 residues long. J was trimmed by 3 bases and V by 3 bases; bases with no gene match: 10. The CDR3 is CASSQTSGLAENYEQYF. CDR3 bases: TGCGCCAGCAGCCAGACTTCGGGACTAGCGGAGAACTACGAGCAGTACTTC.

The chain employs TRBV9 and TRBJ2-7; 9 bases agree with TRBD1. Germline loops: CDR1 SGDLS, CDR2 YYNGEE. V shed 3 bases and J 2 bases; nucleotides not matched to a gene: 3. The CDR3 has 14 amino acids. CDR3 coding DNA: TGTGCCAGCAGCGCCGGACAGGGGCCCTACGAGCAGTACTTC. It specifies CASSAGQGPYEQYF.

The chain combines TRBV28 with TRBJ1-5, with 9 bases identical to TRBD1. Germline CDR1 is MDHEN and CDR2 is SYDVKM. CDR3 length equals 16 residues. Trimming removed 3 bases from V and 3 bases from J; junction bases left unmatched: 6. In nucleotides, the CDR3 is TGTGCCAGCAGTTTTAGGGACAGGGCAGACAATCAGCCCCAGCATTTT. Its translation is CASSFRDRADNQPQHF.

The V and J genes are TRBV4-2 and TRBJ2-1, with D possibly TRBD2 on 7 matching bases. The germline V gene has CDR1 LGHNA and CDR2 YNFKEQ. The CDR3 spans 17 residues. V lost 0 bases and J lost 0, with 12 bases in between. The DNA of the CDR3 is TGTGCCAGCAGCCAAGATCGGGGGGCTGGCTCCTACAATGAGCAGTTCTTC. This translates into CASSQDRGAGSYNEQFF.

The chain combines TRBV29-1 with TRBJ2-5; possibly TRBD1 for D (7 bases). The V end was cut by 7 bases, the J end by 5 bases, with 17 bases between. CDR1 is SQVTM and CDR2 is ANQGSEA in the germline V gene. The length of the CDR3 is 13 residues. Here the CDR3 DNA reads TGCAGCGCCGGGCGGGACAGTGGGGAGACCCAGTACTTC. Its translation: CSAGRDSGETQYF. Complete variable domain (other parts from reference TRBV29-1 and TRBJ2-5): SAVISQKPSRDICQRGTSLTIQCQVDSQVTMMFWYRQQPGQSLTLIATANQGSEATYESGFVIDKFPISRPNLTFSTLTVSNMSPEDSSIYLCSAGRDSGETQYFGPGTRLLVL.

This CDR3 is CASSLGGLRSYEQYF. The DNA of the CDR3 is TGTGCCAGCAGCTTGGGGGGGCTAAGATCCTACGAGCAGTACTTC. The chain is built from TRBV5-6 and TRBJ2-7, with D maybe TRBD1 (6 bases). The CDR3 is 15 amino acids. The V end was cut by 0 bases, the J end by 1 base, with 11 bases between. The germline V gene has CDR1 SGHDT and CDR2 YYEEEE.

The gene calls are TRBV28 and TRBJ2-1; maybe TRBD2 (5 bases). The germline gives CDR1 MDHEN, CDR2 SYDVKM. Trimming cost V 2 bases and J 3 bases, with 11 bases left between them. The CDR3 is 15 amino acids. CDR3 residues: CASSLPLGDYNEQFF. CDR3 bases: TGTGCCAGCAGTTTACCCCTGGGAGACTACAATGAGCAGTTCTTC.

The V and J genes are TRBV19 and TRBJ2-7; 11 bases are a match to TRBD2. The length of the CDR3 is 16 residues. V was clipped by 10 bases and J by 3 bases; unmatched bases: 14. The V gene's germline CDR1 is LNHDA and CDR2 SQIVND (reference sequence). CDR3 residues: CATTRRLAGGVYEQYF. In DNA form, the CDR3 reads TGTGCCACTACCCGCCGGCTAGCGGGAGGTGTCTACGAGCAGTACTTC.

The rearrangement uses TRBV5-5 and TRBJ1-1; D might be TRBD1 (5 bases). With 0 bases removed from V and 4 bases from J, the gap between germline ends came to 13 bases. This CDR3 spans 15 amino acids. The germline CDR1 and CDR2 sequences are SGHKS and YYEKEE (reference sequence). The CDR3 reads CASSLGHGGGTEAFF. The CDR3 coding sequence is TGTGCCAGCAGCTTGGGTCACGGGGGTGGCACTGAAGCTTTCTTT.